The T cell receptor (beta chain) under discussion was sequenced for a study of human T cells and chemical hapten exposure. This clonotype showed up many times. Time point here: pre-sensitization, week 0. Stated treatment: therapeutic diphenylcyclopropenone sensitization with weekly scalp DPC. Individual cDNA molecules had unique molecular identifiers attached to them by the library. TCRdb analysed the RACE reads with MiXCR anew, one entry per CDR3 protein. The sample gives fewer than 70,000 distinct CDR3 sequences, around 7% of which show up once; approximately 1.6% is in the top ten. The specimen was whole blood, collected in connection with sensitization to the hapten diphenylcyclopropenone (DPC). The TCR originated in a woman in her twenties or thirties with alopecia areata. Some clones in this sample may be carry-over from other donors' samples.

The CDR3 region has the DNA TGTGCCACCAGCTCGCGACTAGCGGGGGGGCCGGATGAGCAGTTCTTC. Encoded protein: CATSSRLAGGPDEQFF. This chain links TRBV15 with TRBJ2-1; 14 positions agree with TRBD2. CDR1 LNHNV and CDR2 YYDKDF come from the germline V gene (reference sequence). V trimming: 5 bases; J trimming: 8 bases; junction bases outside the gene matches: 8. The CDR3 consists of 16 residues.